The clone carrying this T cell receptor (beta chain) showed up many times. CDR3 size: 13 residues. Germline V gene data show CDR1 as SEHNR and CDR2 as FQNEAQ (reference sequence). The trim removed 3 bases at V and 8 bases at J, leaving 6 bases unmatched. These data are taken from a study of T-cell reconstitution after alpha-beta-depleted transplantation in children. Molecular barcoding with unique molecular identifiers was used for the TCRbeta library. TCRdb reprocessed the PCR reads with MiXCR, giving one entry per CDR3 protein. The data contain approximately 350,000 distinct CDR3 sequences, 10% to 15% of them seen just once; the ten biggest clones take up over 3.5%.

The chain is built from TRBV7-9 and TRBJ1-1; 7 bases agree with TRBD1. This material consisted of PBMCs, taken from the stem cell graft. This TCR was recovered from a human donor who donated a stem cell graft to a child with Fanconi anemia. In nucleotides, the CDR3 is TGTGCCAGCAGCTTGTCGACAGGGCGAGAAGCTTTCTTT. Translating gives CASSLSTGREAFF.